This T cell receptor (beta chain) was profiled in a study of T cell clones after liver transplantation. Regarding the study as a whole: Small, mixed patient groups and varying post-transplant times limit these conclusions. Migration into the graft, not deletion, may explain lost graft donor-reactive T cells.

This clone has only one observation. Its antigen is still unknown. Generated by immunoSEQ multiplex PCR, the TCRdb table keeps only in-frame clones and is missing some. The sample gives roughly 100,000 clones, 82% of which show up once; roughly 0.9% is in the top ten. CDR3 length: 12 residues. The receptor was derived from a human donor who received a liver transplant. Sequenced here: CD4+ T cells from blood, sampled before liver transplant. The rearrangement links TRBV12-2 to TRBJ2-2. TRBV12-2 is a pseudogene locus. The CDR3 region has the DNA TGTGCAAGTCGCCTGAAAGGTGGGGAGCTGTTTTTT. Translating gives CASRLKGGELFF.